The 3 T cell receptor beta chains listed next were all sequenced from one sample in a study of blood T cells in healthy people across ages. Combining a sample-barcoded 5' primer with a J-beta primer mix, a second PCR ran for about 6 to 11 cycles. TCRdb ran MiXCR on the 5' RACE reads and lists one entry per CDR3 protein. The sample records 750,000 to 950,000 distinct CDR3 sequences, roughly 53% being singletons. Input material: blood. The source is a man older than 75 in good health.

This clonotype has only a few counts. This chain uses TRBV27 with TRBJ2-6, with TRBD2 identical over 7 bases. Losses at the gene ends were 1 base for V and 2 bases for J; bases not matched to a gene: 8. The CDR3 is 18 residues long. Germline V gene data show CDR1 as MNHEY and CDR2 as SMNVEV (reference sequence). This chain's CDR3 is CASSLWEPREAGANVLTF. The DNA for the CDR3 is TGTGCCAGCAGTTTATGGGAACCTCGGGAGGCTGGGGCCAACGTCCTGACTTTC.

The rearrangement links TRBV11-3 to TRBJ2-1; TRBD2 agrees at 7 bases. V was pared by 5 bases and J by 4 bases, with 14 bases of the junction left unmatched. Germline V gene data show CDR1 as SGHNT and CDR2 as YENEEA. This CDR3 region has 17 residues. The CDR3 is CASSPLWGGGSYNEQFF. The DNA for the CDR3 is TGTGCCAGCAGCCCCCTTTGGGGCGGGGGATCATACAATGAGCAGTTCTTC.

This clonotype has more than one count but fewer than ten. The chain links TRBV25-1 to TRBJ2-3, with D unclear. This CDR3 is built from 13 residues. The ends were cut back, 4 bases at V and 6 bases at J, with 11 bases in the middle. Germline CDR1 is MGHDK and CDR2 is SYGVNS. CDR3 DNA: TGTGCCAGCAGTGTCTTTCTGGCGGATACGCAGTATTTT. Amino acids: CASSVFLADTQYF.